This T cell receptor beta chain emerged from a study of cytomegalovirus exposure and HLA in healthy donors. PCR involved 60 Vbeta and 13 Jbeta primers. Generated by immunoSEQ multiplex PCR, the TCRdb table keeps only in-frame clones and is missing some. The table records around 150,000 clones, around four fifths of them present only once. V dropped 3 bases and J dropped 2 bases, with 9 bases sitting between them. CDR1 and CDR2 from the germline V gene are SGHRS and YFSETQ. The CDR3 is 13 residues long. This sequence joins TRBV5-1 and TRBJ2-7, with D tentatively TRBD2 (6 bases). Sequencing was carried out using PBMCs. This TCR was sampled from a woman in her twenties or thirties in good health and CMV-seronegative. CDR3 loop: CASSWSGAYEQYF. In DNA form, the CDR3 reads TGCGCCAGCAGCTGGTCGGGGGCCTACGAGCAGTACTTC.